These 22 T cell receptor beta chains came from one sample sequenced in a study of cytomegalovirus exposure and HLA in healthy donors. PCR was performed using 60 Vbeta and 13 Jbeta primers. The data were produced by immunoSEQ multiplex PCR, yet TCRdb's version contains in-frame clones alone and is incomplete. This sample has some 120,000 clones, with 79% found just once. The sample taken for sequencing was PBMCs. The receptors stem from a man aged 18 to 30 in good health and CMV-seronegative.

V usage is TRBV30 and J usage is TRBJ1-4; 8 bases are a match to TRBD1. CDR3 length: 15 amino acids. V shed 2 bases, J shed 0 bases, and the junction held 2 bases outside the gene matches. CDR1 and CDR2 (germline): GTSNPN, SVGIG (reference sequence). The CDR3 DNA reads as TGTGCCTGGAGTAGGGGACAGGCAACTAATGAAAAACTGTTTTTT. Translated: CAWSRGQATNEKLFF.

Here the CDR3 DNA reads TGTGCCAGCTCACCAGGACAGGACTCCTACGAGCAGTACTTC. Translated: CASSPGQDSYEQYF. The V call is TRBV18, the J call TRBJ2-7; 7 nucleotides align to TRBD1. Trimming removed 2 bases from V and 0 bases from J; junction bases left unmatched: 1. The CDR3 runs to 14 residues. Germline V gives CDR1 KGHSH, CDR2 LQKENI.

V and J are TRBV10-3 and TRBJ1-5; 7 bases fit TRBD1. Germline trimming cut 5 bases from V and 4 bases from J; bases unmatched to any gene: 8. The CDR3 consists of 15 residues. In germline, CDR1 is ENHRY, CDR2 SYGVKD. CDR3 coding DNA: TGTGCCATCAGTAGGGGGCCGGTAGCAAATCAGCCCCAGCATTTT. Protein product: CAISRGPVANQPQHF.

V usage is TRBV15 and J usage is TRBJ2-1; D is ambiguous. CDR1 LNHNV and CDR2 YYDKDF come from the germline V gene (reference sequence). The CDR3 extends over 12 amino acids. V was pared by 1 base and J by 12 bases, with 10 bases between. CDR3 residues: CATSRVSRGQFF. CDR3 DNA sequence: TGTGCCACCAGCAGAGTAAGCCGTGGGCAGTTCTTC.

The gene calls are TRBV29-1 and TRBJ1-1; no clear D gene. There are 11 residues in the CDR3. The V gene lost 2 bases and the J gene lost 4 bases, with 5 bases spanning the gap. The germline V gene has CDR1 SQVTM and CDR2 ANQGSEA. The CDR3 DNA is TGCAGCGTTGAAAGGAGCACTGAAGCTTTCTTT. Translated: CSVERSTEAFF.

The chain combines TRBV27 with TRBJ1-5, with D unclear. The V end lost 2 bases, the J end lost 7 bases, and 15 bases lay between the germline ends. The germline V gene has CDR1 MNHEY and CDR2 SMNVEV (reference sequence). The CDR3 loop spans 15 amino acids. In DNA form, the CDR3 reads TGTGCCAGCAGTTTAAGAGCCGGGGTTCGGCAGCCCCAGCATTTT. It translates to CASSLRAGVRQPQHF.

This chain connects TRBV30 to TRBJ2-2, with D tentatively TRBD2 (5 bases). Trimming shortened V by 5 bases and J by 3 bases, and 10 bases separated the two germline ends. The CDR3 loop spans 13 amino acids. Germline V gene sequence: CDR1 GTSNPN, CDR2 SVGIG (reference sequence). CDR3 nucleotide sequence: TGTGCCTGGGAGGGTGGCGACACCGGGGAGCTGTTTTTT. Protein: CAWEGGDTGELFF.

The genes are TRBV28 and TRBJ2-1; weak D call: TRBD1 (5 bases). The CDR3 length is 18 residues. V lost 6 bases and J lost 0, with 21 bases in between. The germline V gene encodes CDR1 MDHEN and CDR2 SYDVKM. DNA for the CDR3: TGTGCCAGCAGCCTCATAAGGGGAAGCGACAGCTCCTACAATGAGCAGTTCTTC. Protein: CASSLIRGSDSSYNEQFF.

This clone was recorded once. At one of its ends the junction is not consistent with the germline gene, which may arise from a read error. The chain combines TRBV5-1 with TRBJ1-4; TRBD1 is a possible D gene (5 bases). The germline CDR1 and CDR2 sequences are SGHRS and YFSETQ. The CDR3 sequence is 14 residues long. In DNA form, the CDR3 reads TGTGCCAGCAGCCCGACAGCAACTAATGAAAAACTGTTTTTT. Its translation: CASSPTATNEKLFF.

The CDR3 nucleotides are TGCGCCAGCAGCTTGGCCCCGGACAGACAAGAGACCCAGTACTTC. As protein: CASSLAPDRQETQYF. J is TRBJ2-5 and V is TRBV5-1; possible D gene TRBD1, 6 bases. The CDR3 length is 15 residues. V lost 0 bases and J 2 bases, leaving 11 bases between the germline ends. Germline-derived CDR1 and CDR2 are SGHRS and YFSETQ.

The gene calls are TRBV19 and TRBJ2-7; 10 nucleotides line up with TRBD2. Unmatched junction bases numbered 2, after V lost 9 bases and J lost 3 bases. Germline CDR1 is LNHDA and CDR2 is SQIVND (reference sequence). CDR3 length: 12 amino acids. The CDR3, as DNA: TGTGCCAGGATAGCGGGAGGCTACGAGCAGTACTTC. Its translation is CARIAGGYEQYF.

DNA of the CDR3: TGCGCCAGCAGATCGGACAGTATTTCTCTAGATACGCAGTATTTT. This sequence encodes CASRSDSISLDTQYF. The V call is TRBV5-1, the J call TRBJ2-3, with D perhaps TRBD1 (6 bases). The CDR3 sequence is 15 residues long. Germline CDR1 reads SGHRS; CDR2 reads YFSETQ. Trimming took off 5 bases at V and 5 bases at J, with 18 bases between the two ends.

The genes are TRBV30 and TRBJ1-4, with 7 bases fitting TRBD1. Germline trimming cut 5 bases from V and 8 bases from J; bases unmatched to any gene: 8. The CDR3 is 13 amino acids. CDR1 and CDR2 (germline): GTSNPN, SVGIG (reference sequence). The DNA for the CDR3 is TGTGCCTGGGGTCGACAGGGTGGAGAAAAACTGTTTTTT. Translating gives CAWGRQGGEKLFF.

The V and J genes are TRBV5-1 and TRBJ2-7; tentatively, D is TRBD1 (6 bases). The CDR3 extends over 18 amino acids. V was clipped by 1 base and J by 5 bases, with 25 bases between them. Germline CDR1 is SGHRS and CDR2 is YFSETQ. The CDR3 here is CASSLRAGTIGVGNEQYV. In nucleotides, the CDR3 is TGCGCCAGCAGCTTGAGGGCAGGGACAATCGGTGTCGGCAACGAGCAGTACGTC.

For this clone: One end of the junction varies from germline; a read error may be responsible. The chain uses TRBV27 and TRBJ2-7, with TRBD1 as a possible D gene (5 bases). The CDR3 totals 14 residues. Germline CDR1 MNHEY, CDR2 SMNVEV (reference sequence). This CDR3 reads CASKGALMGYGQYF. In nucleotides, the CDR3 is TGTGCCAGCAAAGGGGCCCTAATGGGGTACGGGCAGTACTTC.

The table lists this clone with a count of one. This chain links TRBV2 with TRBJ2-3, with TRBD1 matching over 7 bases. Germline loops: CDR1 SNHLY, CDR2 FYNNEI. The V gene end was trimmed by 3 bases and the J gene end by 4 bases; junction bases not matched to a gene: 4. The CDR3 totals 14 residues. CDR3 in DNA: TGTGCCAGCAGTGAGCAGGGGGTGTCAGATACGCAGTATTTT. Translating gives CASSEQGVSDTQYF.

This clone has more than one count but fewer than ten. The chain employs TRBV10-1 and TRBJ2-2, with 9 bases that match TRBD2. The CDR3 loop spans 17 amino acids. From germline, CDR1 is WNHNN and CDR2 SYGVQD (reference sequence). V lost 4 bases, J lost 2 bases, and 8 bases stayed unmatched. CDR3 sequence reads: CASSVRAGGRNTGELFF. The CDR3 nucleotides read TGCGCCAGCAGTGTGCGAGCGGGAGGACGAAACACCGGGGAGCTGTTTTTT.

The J gene is TRBJ2-7, the V gene TRBV18; TRBD2 agrees at 7 bases. The trim removed 2 bases at V and 0 bases at J, leaving 7 bases unmatched. The CDR3 has 16 residues. Germline lookup yields CDR1 KGHSH and CDR2 LQKENI. The CDR3 DNA reads as TGTGCCAGCTCACCAGGGGGAGGGAGGAGCTCCTACGAGCAGTACGTC. Translating it yields CASSPGGGRSSYEQYV.

This clone was counted only a few times. This sequence joins TRBV7-2 and TRBJ2-3; 7 bases are shared with TRBD2. The CDR3 is 19 amino acids. CDR1 is SGHTA, CDR2 FQGNSA, per germline. V shed 4 bases, J shed 0 bases, and the junction held 16 bases outside the gene matches. The CDR3 nucleotides read TGTGCCAGCAGCTCACCTCGTGGGGGGGGGTTGGTTAGCACAGATACGCAGTATTTT. Residues: CASSSPRGGGLVSTDTQYF.

This clone has just one count. The chain joins TRBV2 to TRBJ1-6; 8 bases are a match to TRBD1. This CDR3 is 13 amino acids long. The trim removed 8 bases at V and 6 bases at J, leaving 3 bases unmatched. In germline, CDR1 is SNHLY, CDR2 FYNNEI. CDR3 region: CASVTGANSPLHF. As DNA, the CDR3 is TGTGCCAGCGTGACAGGGGCTAATTCACCCCTCCACTTT.

The chain combines TRBV11-1 with TRBJ2-7; TRBD1 might be the D (6 bases). The V gene lost 3 bases and the J gene lost 2 bases, with 11 bases spanning the gap. Per germline, CDR1 SGHAT and CDR2 FQDESV (reference sequence). CDR3 length: 14 amino acids. CDR3: CASSLAGGAYEQYV. DNA of the CDR3: TGTGCCAGCAGCTTGGCTGGGGGCGCCTACGAGCAGTACGTC.

The chain links TRBV30 to TRBJ2-1; maybe TRBD2 (6 bases). In germline, CDR1 is GTSNPN, CDR2 SVGIG (reference sequence). The V gene lost 1 base and the J gene lost 6 bases, with 10 bases spanning the gap. The CDR3 consists of 13 residues. In nucleotides, the CDR3 is TGTGCCTGGAGTGAAAGCGGGCCCAATGAGCAGTTCTTC. Residues: CAWSESGPNEQFF.